The present T cell receptor (beta chain) was sequenced within a study of yellow fever vaccine responses in identical twins. Study-level points and caveats: After vaccination, twins' T cell response reportedly seemed partly convergent, partly personalized.

This clonotype was counted a single time. Its antigen is as yet unknown. TCRdb called the RT-PCR reads again in MiXCR, with one record for every CDR3 protein. The repertoire holds fewer than 6,000 distinct CDR3 sequences, with roughly 85% as singletons. The TCR sequence derives from a woman under 30 who received the yellow fever vaccine. The material was T cells from blood (PBMCs), unsorted or a sorted subset (not recorded which), obtained before or after yellow fever vaccination (not recorded which).

CDR3 sequence reads: CASNLTAYGTNRGQFF. DNA for the CDR3: TGTGCCAGCAACTTAACTGCCTACGGGACAAATCGAGGGCAGTTCTTC. This sequence joins TRBV5-2 and TRBJ2-1; the D segment call TRBD1 is taken from the table without a DNA check. TRBV5-2 is reported as a pseudogene. The CDR3 runs 16 residues.